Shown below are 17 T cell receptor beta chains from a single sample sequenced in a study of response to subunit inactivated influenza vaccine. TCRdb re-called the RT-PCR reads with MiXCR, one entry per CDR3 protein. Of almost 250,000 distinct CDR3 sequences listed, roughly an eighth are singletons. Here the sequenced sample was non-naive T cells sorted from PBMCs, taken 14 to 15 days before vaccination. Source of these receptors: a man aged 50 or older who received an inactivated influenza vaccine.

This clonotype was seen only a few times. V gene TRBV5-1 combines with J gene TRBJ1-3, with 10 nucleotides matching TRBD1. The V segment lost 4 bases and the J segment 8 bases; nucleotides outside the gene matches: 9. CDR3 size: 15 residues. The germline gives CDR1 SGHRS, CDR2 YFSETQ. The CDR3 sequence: CASSPSGQGLDTIYF. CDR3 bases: TGCGCCAGCAGCCCCTCGGGACAGGGGTTGGACACCATATATTTT.

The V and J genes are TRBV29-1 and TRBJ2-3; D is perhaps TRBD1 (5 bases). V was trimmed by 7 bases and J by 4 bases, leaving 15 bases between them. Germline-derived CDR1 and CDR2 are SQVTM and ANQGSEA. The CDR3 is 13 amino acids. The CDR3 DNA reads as TGCAGCGGGTTGTCAGGGCCGGCAGATACGCAGTATTTT. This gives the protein CSGLSGPADTQYF.

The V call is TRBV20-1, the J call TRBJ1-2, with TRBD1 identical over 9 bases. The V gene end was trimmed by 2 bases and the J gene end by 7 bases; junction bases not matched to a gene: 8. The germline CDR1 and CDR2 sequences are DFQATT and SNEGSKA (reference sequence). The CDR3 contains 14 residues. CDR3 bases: TGCAGTGCTAGAATGGCCGGGACAGGGCTTGGCTACACCTTC. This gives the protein CSARMAGTGLGYTF.

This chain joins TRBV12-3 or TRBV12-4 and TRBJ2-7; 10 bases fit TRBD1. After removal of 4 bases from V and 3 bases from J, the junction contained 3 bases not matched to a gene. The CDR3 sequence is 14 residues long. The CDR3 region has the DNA TGTGCCAGCAGTTGGGACAGGGGATTCTACGAGCAGTACTTC. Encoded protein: CASSWDRGFYEQYF.

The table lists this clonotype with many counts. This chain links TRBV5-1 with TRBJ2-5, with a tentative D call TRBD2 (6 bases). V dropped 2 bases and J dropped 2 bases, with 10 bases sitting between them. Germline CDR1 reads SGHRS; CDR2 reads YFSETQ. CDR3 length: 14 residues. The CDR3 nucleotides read TGCGCCAGCAGCTTACGGGACTTTCAAGAGACCCAGTACTTC. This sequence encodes CASSLRDFQETQYF. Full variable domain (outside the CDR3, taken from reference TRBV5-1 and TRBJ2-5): KAGVTQTPRYLIKTRGQQVTLSCSPISGHRSVSWYQQTPGQGLQFLFEYFSETQRNKGNFPGRFSGRQFSNSRSEMNVSTLELGDSALYLCASSLRDFQETQYFGPGTRLLVL.

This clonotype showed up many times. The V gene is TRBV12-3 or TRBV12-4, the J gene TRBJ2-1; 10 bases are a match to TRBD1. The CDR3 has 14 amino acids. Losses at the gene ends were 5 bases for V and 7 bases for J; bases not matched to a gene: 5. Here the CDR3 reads CASSPGQGYNEQFF. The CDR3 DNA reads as TGTGCCAGCAGTCCGGGACAGGGGTATAATGAGCAGTTCTTC.

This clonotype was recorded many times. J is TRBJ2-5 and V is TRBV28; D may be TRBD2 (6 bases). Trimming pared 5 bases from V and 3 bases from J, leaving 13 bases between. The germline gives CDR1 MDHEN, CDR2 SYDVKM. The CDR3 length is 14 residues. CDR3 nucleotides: TGTGCCAGCAGTCTAGGACTATTTGAAGAGACCCAGTACTTC. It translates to CASSLGLFEETQYF.

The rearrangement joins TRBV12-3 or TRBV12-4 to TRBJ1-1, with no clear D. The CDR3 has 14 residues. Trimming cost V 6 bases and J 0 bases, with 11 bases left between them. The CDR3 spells CASSPESLNTEAFF. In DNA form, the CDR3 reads TGTGCCAGCAGCCCCGAGAGTTTGAACACTGAAGCTTTCTTT.

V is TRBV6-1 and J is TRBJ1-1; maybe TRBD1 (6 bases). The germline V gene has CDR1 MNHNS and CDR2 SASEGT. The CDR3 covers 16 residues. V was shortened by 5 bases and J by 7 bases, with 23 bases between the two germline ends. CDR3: CASSPRGGGGPGEAFF. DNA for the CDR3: TGTGCCAGCAGTCCGCGTGGGGGGGGCGGACCCGGTGAAGCTTTCTTT.

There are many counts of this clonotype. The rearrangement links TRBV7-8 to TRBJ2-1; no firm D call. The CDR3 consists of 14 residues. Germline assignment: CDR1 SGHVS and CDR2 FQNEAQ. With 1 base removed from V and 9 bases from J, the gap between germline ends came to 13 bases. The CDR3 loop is CASSLEARFSEQFF. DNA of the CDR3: TGTGCCAGCAGCTTAGAGGCTAGGTTCAGTGAGCAGTTCTTC.

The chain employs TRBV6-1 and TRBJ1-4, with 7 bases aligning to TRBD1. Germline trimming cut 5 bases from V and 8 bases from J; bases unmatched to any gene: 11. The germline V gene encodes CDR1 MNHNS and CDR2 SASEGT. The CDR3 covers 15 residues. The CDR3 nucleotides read TGTGCCAGCAGTCCGCAGGGGGGAAGAGAAGAAAAACTGTTTTTT. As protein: CASSPQGGREEKLFF.

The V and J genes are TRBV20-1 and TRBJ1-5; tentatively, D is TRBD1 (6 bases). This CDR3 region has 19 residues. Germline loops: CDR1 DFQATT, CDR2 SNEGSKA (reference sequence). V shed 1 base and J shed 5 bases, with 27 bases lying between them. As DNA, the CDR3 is TGCAGTGCTAGAGGCACCGCGGGTAGGTTAGTCAGGGGATATCAGCCCCAGCATTTT. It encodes CSARGTAGRLVRGYQPQHF.

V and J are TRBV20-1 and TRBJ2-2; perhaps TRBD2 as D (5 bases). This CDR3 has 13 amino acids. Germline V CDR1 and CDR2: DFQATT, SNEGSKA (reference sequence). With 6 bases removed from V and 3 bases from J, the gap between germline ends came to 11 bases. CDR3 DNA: TGCAGTGCCCGAGGAGGCGACACCGGGGAGCTGTTTTTT. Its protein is CSARGGDTGELFF.

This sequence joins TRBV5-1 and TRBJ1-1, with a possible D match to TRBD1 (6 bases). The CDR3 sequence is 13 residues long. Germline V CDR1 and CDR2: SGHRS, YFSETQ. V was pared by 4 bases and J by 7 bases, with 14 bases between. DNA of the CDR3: TGCGCCAGCAGCCAATGGGAAGGGGGTGAAGCTTTCTTT. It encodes CASSQWEGGEAFF.

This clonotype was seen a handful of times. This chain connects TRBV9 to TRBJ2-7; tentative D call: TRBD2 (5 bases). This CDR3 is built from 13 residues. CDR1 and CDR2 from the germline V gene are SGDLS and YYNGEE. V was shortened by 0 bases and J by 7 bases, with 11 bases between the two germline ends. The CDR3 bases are TGTGCCAGCAGCGTAGGCCCTTCGGGGGAGCAGTACTTC. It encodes CASSVGPSGEQYF.

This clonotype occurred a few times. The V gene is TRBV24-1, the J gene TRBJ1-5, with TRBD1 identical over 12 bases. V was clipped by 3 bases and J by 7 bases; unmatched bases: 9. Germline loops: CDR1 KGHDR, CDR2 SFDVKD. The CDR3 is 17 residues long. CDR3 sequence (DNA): TGTGCCACCAGTGATACAGCTGGGACAGGGGGCGAACAGCCCCAGCATTTT. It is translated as CATSDTAGTGGEQPQHF.

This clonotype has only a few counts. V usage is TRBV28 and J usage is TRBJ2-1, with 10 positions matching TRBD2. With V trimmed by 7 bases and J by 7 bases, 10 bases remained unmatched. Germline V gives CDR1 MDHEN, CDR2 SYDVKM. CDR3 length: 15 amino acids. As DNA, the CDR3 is TGTGCCAGCACCCTGGGGGCTAGCGGGAGAAATGAGCAGTTCTTC. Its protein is CASTLGASGRNEQFF.